This record concerns one T cell receptor (beta chain) sequence. This clone showed up just a few times. The clone's antigen remains unknown. No quality values exist for individual bases; no much larger clone is one base distant. Libraries were made using the immunoSEQ multiplex PCR assay. The multiplex PCR relied on a mix of 60 forward primers for TCR Vbeta segments and 13 reverse primers for TCR Jbeta segments. The CDR3 region of rearranged TCR beta genes was amplified from genomic DNA by a multiplex PCR assay. Amplified TCR beta libraries were sequenced as 87-base-pair reads on the Illumina HiSeq System. From the authors' description of their analysis: In a later analysis, around 80 million unique TCR beta chains were counted across the roughly 700 repertoires, and roughly 10 million of these chains were shared by at least two donors. Raw reads were error-corrected and collapsed into unique sequences with a nearest-neighbor algorithm that merged closely related sequences to remove PCR and sequencing errors. To assign V, D and J gene segments, CDR3 sequences were aligned to IMGT reference sequences. Each retained sequence needed at least a six-nucleotide match to both a V gene segment and a J gene segment. Rearrangements were called productive when the CDR3 lacked stop codons and stayed in frame with V and J; all others were non-productive. CDR3 was defined by IMGT convention, running from the second conserved V-encoded cysteine to the conserved J-encoded phenylalanine. The earlier analysis of a few hundred of the donors excluded sequences that lacked an unambiguous match to a single V gene segment. An earlier analysis of some 500 of the donors classified V segments as functional when productive rearrangements were above 56.7% and as segregating when the standard deviation between donors was above 5%. A statistical classification framework was built for diagnosing cytomegalovirus status from the catalog of TCR beta chain sequences. In a later analysis, V and J genes were assigned by comparing TCR nucleotide sequences against IMGT/GENE-DB human TR gene sequences. Using the TCRdist pipeline, a later analysis assigned CDR3 sequences along with most-parsimonious VDJ recombination scenarios. In a later analysis, each TCR beta chain was defined by its CDR3 amino acid sequence together with its V-gene family, and reads without a unique V-gene family were excluded. As a way to deal with suspected cross-contamination and a sequencing artifact, a later analysis dropped hundreds of nucleotide sequences that were highly shared and had low generation probability. In a later analysis, a clonal expansion index was calculated for each public chain from normalized within-repertoire ranks of inferred template counts. In a later analysis, generation probabilities were computed using a VDJ recombination model fitted to out-of-frame rearrangements, and the results were checked against IGoR. A later analysis scored TCR-TCR, TCR-HLA and TCR-CMV co-occurrence with hypergeometric tests, applying a repertoire-size bias correction to TCR pairs. To estimate false discovery rates, a later analysis permuted the HLA or CMV assignments 20 times. In a later analysis, co-occurring TCRs were grouped using DBSCAN, with TCRdist sequence similarity added in when clustering inside HLA-allele-positive subsets. Repertoires with fewer than 30,000 or more than 120,000 public chains were left out of co-occurrence clustering, as were roughly five repertoires with anomalous nucleotide sharing. The table was pulled from immuneACCESS by TCRdb, which kept in-frame rearrangements only. Such tables lose some clones; where checked, under half of the loss comes from unresolved V genes, and the rest has no known cause. V, J and clone size are those of that table, while D and trimming were read from the DNA. The table for this sample lists some 150,000 clones; roughly 71% of them were counted only once. The ten biggest clones cover 1.3% of the sample.

The sample belongs to a study of cytomegalovirus exposure and HLA in healthy donors (dated by TCRdb to 2017 to 2019). Looking at the study overall: An earlier analysis of about 530 of the donors reported 276 Gb of sequence data and 95 million to 140 million unique TCR beta sequences obtained from around 190 million T cells. An early release covering roughly 580 HLA-typed donors comprised 250 to 350 gigabases of sequencing data and tens of millions of unique TCR sequences. Among the approximately 400 genotyped donors, around 81% belonged to the genetic ancestry cluster associated with self-reported Caucasian donors. The study was designed to test whether signatures of past pathogen exposure could be identified by cataloging public T cell receptors. The study profiled the T cell repertoires of about 720 subjects by immunosequencing and related them to cytomegalovirus serostatus. Along with the 666-subject first cohort, a separate validation cohort of roughly 110 different subjects was used. To predict cytomegalovirus infection status, the study combined high-throughput TCR immunosequencing, statistical association of individual TCRs with disease status, and machine learning. To study patterns of TCR occurrence, a later analysis re-analyzed previously published TCR beta repertoires from 666 donors and added high-resolution HLA genotyping. Rather than drawing on any new phenotypic data, the later analysis identified candidate immune exposures from TCR beta sequences and the way those sequences occurred across donors. To decide whether each TCR beta V gene segment behaved as functional or pseudogenic, an earlier analysis of some 600 of the donors relied on high-throughput TCR beta sequencing. Donor age, sex, ethnicity and CMV serostatus were compiled alongside the repertoire data. A later genetic analysis used genome-wide SNP genotypes for about 65% of the 666 donors, treating that subset as a discovery cohort. Every repertoire in the discovery cohort had been generated on one and the same sequencing platform. HLA typing covered class I and class II loci at four-digit resolution. Typing coverage differed by locus: A, B, C, DRB1 and DQB1 were typed in roughly 620-630 donors, DQA1 in 500 to 550, DPA1 in approximately 610, and DPB1 in just under 490. About 5 DR-DQ haplotypes were handled as single units for association and clustering, since linkage in the cohort was strong. Among some 400 genotyped donors of the cohort, an average of roughly 230,000 unique TCR beta nucleotide sequences was sequenced per donor, of which about 19% were non-productive.

CDR1 GTSNPN and CDR2 SVGIG were looked up in the germline V gene (reference sequence). Inclusive of the bounding cysteine and phenylalanine, the CDR3 is 13 residues long. Only the CDR3 part of the read is kept: 39 bases, read in frame from the first base. Here V drops 0 bases and J drops 5 bases, and the junction holds 0 bases not matched to any gene. The cohort comprised some 700 healthy bone marrow donors. At the time of sampling, every cohort member was nominally healthy, though immune exposures that went unrecorded were likely present. The donor was CMV seronegative and was included in the group of several hundred seronegative cohort members. A peripheral blood sample was provided by each donor, and peripheral blood mononuclear cells were used for TCR beta sequencing. Genomic DNA was extracted from the blood cell samples with the Qiagen DNeasy Blood Extraction Kit. Points the paper makes about the study in general: Three of the identified cytomegalovirus-associated TCR beta chains were confirmed in vitro to be specific for cytomegalovirus antigens. According to a later analysis, most CMV-associated TCR beta chains appeared to be HLA-restricted, and the HLA associations seemed to be driven largely by CMV exposure. Broadly in line with IMGT annotations, most TCR beta V segments showed up in productive rearrangements about 87% or about 30% of the time in an earlier analysis of under 700 of the donors. The cohort was sequenced for TCR beta chains only, and without alpha or paired-chain data the features that could be detected were limited. V-gene and J-gene trimming of TCR beta chains was associated with a missense DCLRE1C variant in a later genetic analysis, and the association was replicated in an independent cohort. Because counts were too low, roughly 17 rarely observed V segments, including chromosome 9 orphons, were left out of the earlier analysis of some 600 of the donors. The authors suggested that the approach could potentially be generalized to other disease states and immunological phenotypes. A later analysis associated 15,000 to 20,000 TCR beta sequences with specific HLA alleles at a false discovery rate of 0.05. A cluster of highly shared sequence variants was judged likely to be a technical artifact of the sequencing pipeline. Because some donors lacked HLA typing at each locus, the association tests relied only on the typed subset. Some IMGT-functional V segments, including TRBV6-2 and TRBV6-3, could not be told apart with the 87-base-pair reads, so those segments were excluded. When HLA alleles, especially DR and DQ, strongly co-occurred, attributing TCR associations to individual alleles was difficult. In a later analysis, HLA-associated TCR beta chains showed more clonal expansion and lower generation probabilities than non-associated chains that were equally common. The only immune exposure information available for the cohort was CMV serostatus. In a later analysis, TCR association rates were found to vary across HLA loci, with the most associated TCRs seen for DRB1 alleles and the fewest for HLA-C alleles. Sequencing depth was assumed to be roughly uniform across donors in the presence/absence analyses, though that assumption may not hold. A further reported finding was that TCR beta sequences accurately predicted the HLA-A and HLA-B alleles for most subjects in the first cohort. According to a later genetic analysis, donors in an Asian-associated ancestry cluster had fewer N-insertions in productive TCRs than the roughly 670-donor mean. Linkage disequilibrium might explain the correlated functional status among segregating V segments, but an unknown experimental factor could not be ruled out. Most TCR sequences were observed very rarely across donors, whereas some public TCRs were present in many individuals. According to a later analysis, parvovirus B19, influenza, CMV and Epstein-Barr virus appeared linked to several top co-occurrence clusters. The classifier was reported to diagnose cytomegalovirus status with high specificity and sensitivity in both the original cohort and the validation cohort. The study listed over 150 TCR beta chains as associated with cytomegalovirus.

This clonotype was obtained from a woman in her thirties or forties in good health and CMV-seronegative. Sequencing was carried out using PBMCs. This chain joins TRBV30 to TRBJ1-5; 8 middle bases align to TRBD1. CDR3 sequence: CAWSVQGDQPQHF. In nucleotides, the sequence is TGTGCCTGGAGTGTACAGGGGGATCAGCCCCAGCATTTT.